One and the same sample provided the 19 T cell receptor beta chains below, sequenced in a study of preoperative IRX-2 immunotherapy in early breast cancer. Specified treatment: preoperative locoregional IRX-2 cytokine immunotherapy. The data were produced by immunoSEQ multiplex PCR, yet TCRdb's version contains in-frame clones alone and is incomplete. The sample includes 40,000 or so clones, around 96% of them seen just once. This specimen was tumor tissue, taken after IRX-2 immunotherapy. These receptors were collected from a human donor with breast cancer.

The V gene is TRBV6-1, the J gene TRBJ1-1; weak D call: TRBD1 (6 bases). Germline CDR1 MNHNS, CDR2 SASEGT. The CDR3 covers 14 residues. The ends were cut back, 3 bases at V and 5 bases at J, with 13 bases in the middle. The CDR3 region has the DNA TGTGCCAGCAGTGACAAGGGGGGCGATACTGAAGCTTTCTTT. This translates into CASSDKGGDTEAFF.

The rearrangement links TRBV20-1 to TRBJ2-5; D is undetermined. CDR1 and CDR2 from the germline V gene are DFQATT and SNEGSKA (reference sequence). CDR3 length: 11 residues. This CDR3 reads CTGTIQETQYF. The CDR3 bases are TGCACCGGAACCATCCAAGAGACCCAGTACTTC.

CDR3 sequence (DNA): TGTGCCAGCAGTTGGCCGGAGAACACTGAAGCTTTCTTT. Its translation: CASSWPENTEAFF. The chain links TRBV28 to TRBJ1-1; D is unclear. The CDR3 covers 13 residues. Trimming took off 4 bases at V and 1 base at J, with 7 bases between the two ends. Germline CDR1 is MDHEN and CDR2 is SYDVKM.

The genes are TRBV6-5 and TRBJ1-2, with no clear D. This CDR3 spans 11 amino acids. The germline V gene encodes CDR1 MNHEY and CDR2 SVGAGI. Deletions cut 5 bases from V and 13 bases from J, with 14 bases between. The CDR3 region is CASSPPPWGTF. For the CDR3, the DNA is TGTGCCAGCAGTCCCCCGCCGTGGGGCACCTTC.

The genes are TRBV6-6 and TRBJ2-7, with TRBD2 matching over 8 bases. The CDR3 loop spans 16 amino acids. CDR1 is MNHNY, CDR2 SVGAGI, per germline (reference sequence). The junction had 13 bases not matched to a gene; V was cut back by 7 bases and J by 2 bases. Here the CDR3 DNA reads TGTGCCAGCACCTTACTGGAGAGCGGGGGCCCCTACGAGCAGTACTTC. It encodes CASTLLESGGPYEQYF.

The chain employs TRBV5-1 and TRBJ1-1; possibly TRBD1 for D (6 bases). Trimming took 3 bases from V and 0 from J, leaving 15 bases between them. This CDR3 region has 16 residues. CDR1 is SGHRS and CDR2 is YFSETQ in the germline V gene. CDR3 DNA sequence: TGCGCCAGCAGCTGGGACAATGCCTTTATGAACACTGAAGCTTTCTTT. This sequence encodes CASSWDNAFMNTEAFF.

This clone has just one count. The chain links TRBV7-9 to TRBJ2-2, with a possible D match to TRBD1 (5 bases). V was cut by 5 bases and J by 1 base, with 11 bases left in between. CDR1 and CDR2 from the germline V gene are SEHNR and FQNEAQ (reference sequence). This CDR3 comprises 15 residues. Here the CDR3 DNA reads TGTGCCAGCAGCCGACGTCAGGGGAACACCGGGGAGCTGTTTTTT. It is translated as CASSRRQGNTGELFF.

The chain employs TRBV5-4 and TRBJ2-7; D could derive from TRBD1 or TRBD2 (6 bases each). The CDR3 contains 13 residues. In germline, CDR1 is SGHNT, CDR2 YYREEE (reference sequence). Trimming took off 2 bases at V and 2 bases at J, with 8 bases between the two ends. The CDR3 reads CASSFRGPYEQYF. The CDR3 bases are TGTGCCAGCAGCTTTCGGGGGCCCTACGAGCAGTACTTC.

V usage is TRBV28 and J usage is TRBJ2-1; the match to TRBD2 covers 15 bases. The V segment lost 6 bases and the J segment 5 bases; nucleotides outside the gene matches: 8. Germline V CDR1 and CDR2: MDHEN, SYDVKM. The CDR3 covers 17 residues. CDR3 bases: TGTGCCAGCAGACGTGGACTAGCGGGGGGGCTAGACAATGAGCAGTTCTTC. Translating gives CASRRGLAGGLDNEQFF. The whole variable domain, filled in from reference TRBV28 and TRBJ2-1, reads DVKVTQSSRYLVKRTGEKVFLECVQDMDHENMFWYRQDPGLGLRLIYFSYDVKMKEKGDIPEGYSVSREKKERFSLILESASTNQTSMYLCASRRGLAGGLDNEQFFGPGTRLTVL.

For the CDR3, the DNA is TGTGCCAGTAGTATAGCCCCGAATGAAAAACTGTTTTTT. Its translation: CASSIAPNEKLFF. The chain carries TRBV19 and TRBJ1-4; D gene ambiguous. Germline lookup yields CDR1 LNHDA and CDR2 SQIVND (reference sequence). The CDR3 is 13 residues long. Deletions cut 1 base from V and 5 bases from J, with 5 bases between.

The chain joins TRBV7-8 to TRBJ2-7; no clear D. Trimming removed 3 bases from V and 0 bases from J, with 18 bases in between. This CDR3 spans 17 amino acids. The germline CDR1 and CDR2 sequences are SGHVS and FQNEAQ. In nucleotides, the CDR3 is TGTGCCAGCAGCTTTTCAGAAACGCCCCCATACTCCTACGAGCAGTACTTC. It yields the protein CASSFSETPPYSYEQYF.

The chain carries TRBV7-3 and TRBJ2-3; D may be TRBD1 or TRBD2 (5 bases each). This CDR3 has 16 amino acids. V lost 2 bases to trimming and J lost 5 bases, with 17 bases between them. Germline V gene sequence: CDR1 SGHTA, CDR2 FQGTGA. The CDR3 loop is CASSLQGDPIVDTQYF. The CDR3, as DNA: TGTGCCAGCAGCTTACAAGGGGACCCGATTGTAGATACGCAGTATTTT.

The gene calls are TRBV2 and TRBJ2-7, with TRBD2 as a possible D gene (5 bases). Germline V gene lookup returns CDR1 SNHLY and CDR2 FYNNEI. Trimming left V 8 bases short and J 2 bases short, with 13 bases between. The CDR3 consists of 13 residues. The CDR3 here is CASYGEQAYEQYF. Here the CDR3 DNA reads TGTGCCAGCTATGGGGAGCAGGCCTACGAGCAGTACTTC.

This sequence joins TRBV28 and TRBJ2-2, with D possibly matching TRBD2 (7 bases). The CDR3 consists of 14 residues. Germline V gene lookup returns CDR1 MDHEN and CDR2 SYDVKM. The V gene lost 2 bases and the J gene lost 4 bases, with 8 bases spanning the gap. The CDR3 sequence is CASSLAGATGELFF. The DNA for the CDR3 is TGTGCCAGCAGTTTAGCGGGGGCCACCGGGGAGCTGTTTTTT.

CDR3 nucleotides: TGCGCCAACGACCCGACTAGCGGAGAGGGGTCTGCGGCAGATACGCAGTATTTT. Translating gives CANDPTSGEGSAADTQYF. The chain recombines TRBV10-1 with TRBJ2-3; TRBD2 aligns across 9 bases. Trimming at V came to 10 bases and at J to 4 bases, leaving 21 bases not matched to a gene. The CDR3 consists of 18 residues. The V gene's germline CDR1 is WNHNN and CDR2 SYGVQD (reference sequence).

J is TRBJ2-7 and V is TRBV27; 9 nucleotides line up with TRBD2. Germline trimming cut 2 bases from V and 0 bases from J; bases unmatched to any gene: 8. In germline, CDR1 is MNHEY, CDR2 SMNVEV (reference sequence). CDR3 length equals 17 residues. The CDR3 DNA sequence: TGTGCCAGCAGTTTAAGGTCTAGCGGGACGAGCTCCTACGAGCAGTACTTC. The encoded protein is CASSLRSSGTSSYEQYF.

This sequence joins TRBV6-1 and TRBJ1-2, with 9 nucleotides matching TRBD1. Germline V lookup: CDR1 MNHNS, CDR2 SASEGT. The ends lost 6 bases at V and 8 bases at J; junction bases unmatched: 7. This CDR3 spans 13 amino acids. The CDR3 sequence: CASRVQGAGGYTF. CDR3 nucleotides: TGTGCCAGCAGGGTACAGGGGGCGGGCGGCTACACCTTC.

This chain connects TRBV7-9 to TRBJ1-4; D is perhaps TRBD1 (5 bases). In germline, CDR1 is SEHNR, CDR2 FQNEAQ (reference sequence). The CDR3 has 13 residues. V lost 4 bases to trimming and J lost 4 bases, with 7 bases between them. CDR3 sequence: CASSSDSNEKLFF. The CDR3, as DNA: TGTGCCAGCAGCTCCGACAGTAATGAAAAACTGTTTTTT.

This clone was detected only once. J is TRBJ2-5 and V is TRBV4-2; 8 nucleotides match TRBD2. This CDR3 has 16 amino acids. Germline V gene data show CDR1 as LGHNA and CDR2 as YNFKEQ. V dropped 4 bases and J dropped 5; count of bases not matched to a gene: 12. The CDR3 sequence: CASSRRTGGGTETQYF. The CDR3 nucleotides are TGTGCCAGCAGCCGTCGAACGGGAGGGGGGACGGAGACCCAGTACTTC.